The clone carrying this T cell receptor beta chain was counted between two and nine times. Its target is unknown. The data are from a study of response to subunit inactivated influenza vaccine. Findings and limits, study-wide: Few additional T cells are recruited per seasonal influenza vaccination, authors suggested.

TCRdb reprocessed the RT-PCR reads with MiXCR, giving one entry per CDR3 protein. The top ten hold approximately 12% of the sample, which has over 400,000 distinct CDR3 sequences, approximately 10% seen once. The sequence derives from a man aged 45-60 years who received an inactivated influenza vaccine. The sample was PBMCs from blood, taken roughly 47 days after vaccination.

The DNA of the CDR3 is TGTGCCTGGAGTGTAGGCCGGACAGCCCGGGGCAATCAGCCCCAGCATTTT. The encoded protein is CAWSVGRTARGNQPQHF. The chain links TRBV30 to TRBJ1-5; a weak D match, TRBD1 (6 bases). CDR1 and CDR2 from the germline V gene are GTSNPN and SVGIG (reference sequence). This CDR3 has 17 residues. V was trimmed by 0 bases and J by 2 bases, leaving 17 bases between them.